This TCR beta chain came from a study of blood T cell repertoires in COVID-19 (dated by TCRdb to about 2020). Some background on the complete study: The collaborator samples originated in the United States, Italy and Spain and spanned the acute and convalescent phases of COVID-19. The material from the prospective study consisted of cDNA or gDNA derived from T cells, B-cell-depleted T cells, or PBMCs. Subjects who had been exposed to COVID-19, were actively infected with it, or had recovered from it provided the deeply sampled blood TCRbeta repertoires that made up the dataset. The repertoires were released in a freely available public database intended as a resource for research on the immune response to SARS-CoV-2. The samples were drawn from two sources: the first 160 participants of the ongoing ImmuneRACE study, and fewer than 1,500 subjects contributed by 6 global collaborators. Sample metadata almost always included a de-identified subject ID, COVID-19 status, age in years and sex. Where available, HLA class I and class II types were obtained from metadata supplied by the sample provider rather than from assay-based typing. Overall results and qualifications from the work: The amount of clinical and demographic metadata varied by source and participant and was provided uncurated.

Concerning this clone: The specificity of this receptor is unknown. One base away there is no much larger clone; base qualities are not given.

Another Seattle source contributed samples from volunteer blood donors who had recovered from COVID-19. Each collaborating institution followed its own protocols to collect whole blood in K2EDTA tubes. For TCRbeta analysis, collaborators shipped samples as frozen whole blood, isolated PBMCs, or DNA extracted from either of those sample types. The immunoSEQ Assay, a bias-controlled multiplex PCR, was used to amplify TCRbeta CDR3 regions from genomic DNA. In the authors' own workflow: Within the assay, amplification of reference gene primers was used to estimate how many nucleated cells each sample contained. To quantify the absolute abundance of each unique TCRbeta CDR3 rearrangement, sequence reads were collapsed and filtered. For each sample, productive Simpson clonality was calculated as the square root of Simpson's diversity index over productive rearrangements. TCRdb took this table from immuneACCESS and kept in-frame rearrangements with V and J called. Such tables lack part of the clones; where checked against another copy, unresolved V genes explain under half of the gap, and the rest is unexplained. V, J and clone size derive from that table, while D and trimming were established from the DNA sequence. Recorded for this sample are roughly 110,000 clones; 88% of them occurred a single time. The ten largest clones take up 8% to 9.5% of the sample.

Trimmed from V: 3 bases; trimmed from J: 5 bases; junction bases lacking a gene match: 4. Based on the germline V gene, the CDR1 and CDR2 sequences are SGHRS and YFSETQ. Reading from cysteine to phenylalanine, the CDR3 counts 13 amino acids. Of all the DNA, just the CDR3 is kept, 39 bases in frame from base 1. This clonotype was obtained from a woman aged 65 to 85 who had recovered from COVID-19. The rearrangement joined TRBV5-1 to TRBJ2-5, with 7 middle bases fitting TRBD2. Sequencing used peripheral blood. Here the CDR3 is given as CASSSVGGETQYF. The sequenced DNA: TGCGCCAGCAGCTCGGTCGGGGGGGAGACCCAGTACTTC.